A single sample gave rise to the 32 T cell receptor beta chains below, sequenced in a study of somatic mutations in cytotoxic T cells in rheumatoid arthritis. Generated by immunoSEQ multiplex PCR, the TCRdb table keeps only in-frame clones and is missing some. The data hold 9,500 to 15,000 clones, with around 86% observed a single time. What was sequenced was CD8+ T cells sorted from blood. The receptors here all came from a woman aged 60-75 years in good health.

This clone is labeled as medium-sized. V usage is TRBV4-1 and J usage is TRBJ2-3, with D perhaps TRBD1 (5 bases). The CDR3 extends over 14 amino acids. Trimming took off 3 bases at V and 0 bases at J, with 7 bases between the two ends. The V gene's germline CDR1 is MGHRA and CDR2 YSYEKL. Here the CDR3 reads CASSQTVSTDTQYF. CDR3 coding DNA: TGCGCCAGCAGCCAGACAGTTAGCACAGATACGCAGTATTTT.

The rearrangement joins TRBV11-2 to TRBJ1-1; a possible D gene is TRBD1 (5 bases). CDR3 length equals 12 residues. The germline gives CDR1 SGHAT, CDR2 FQNNGV. V was shortened by 1 base and J by 8 bases, with 8 bases between the two germline ends. This CDR3 reads CASSLGGGEAFF. The CDR3 nucleotides read TGTGCCAGCAGCTTAGGCGGGGGGGAAGCTTTCTTT.

The chain links TRBV19 to TRBJ1-5, with D hard to call. CDR1 is LNHDA, CDR2 SQIVND, per germline (reference sequence). V was pared by 4 bases and J by 7 bases, with 14 bases between. The CDR3 runs to 14 residues. CDR3: CASSTRTRGQPQHF. The DNA for the CDR3 is TGTGCCAGTAGTACAAGGACCCGAGGGCAGCCCCAGCATTTT.

The chain couples TRBV6-5 to TRBJ2-3; 10 positions agree with TRBD2. The germline V gene encodes CDR1 MNHEY and CDR2 SVGAGI. V gave up 6 bases and J gave up 6 bases; unmatched junction bases: 9. CDR3 size: 15 residues. Written as DNA, the CDR3 is TGTGCCAGCAGCTCCACTAGCGGGGTATCTGATACGCAGTATTTT. Amino acid sequence: CASSSTSGVSDTQYF.

This chain connects TRBV6-1 to TRBJ1-3; D may be TRBD1 (6 bases). The CDR3 totals 15 residues. Trimming cost V 7 bases and J 0 bases, with 13 bases left between them. Germline V lookup: CDR1 MNHNS, CDR2 SASEGT. CDR3: CASMDSSLSGNTIYF. The DNA for the CDR3 is TGTGCCAGCATGGACAGCTCCCTCTCTGGAAACACCATATATTTT.

The chain has TRBV7-9 and TRBJ2-7; D is unclear. V gave up 4 bases and J gave up 7 bases, with 14 bases separating them. This CDR3 comprises 13 residues. CDR1 and CDR2 (germline): SEHNR, FQNEAQ (reference sequence). In DNA, the CDR3 is TGTGCCAGCAGCTCCTCGGGTAGCTGGGAGCAGTACTTC. It translates to CASSSSGSWEQYF.

This chain connects TRBV12-5 to TRBJ1-1, with 8 positions matching TRBD1. Germline V lookup: CDR1 LGHNT, CDR2 FRNRAP. Losses at the gene ends were 0 bases for V and 1 base for J; bases not matched to a gene: 10. This CDR3 has 18 amino acids. The CDR3 spells CASGLVTGEVGGNTEAFF. The DNA of the CDR3 is TGTGCTAGTGGTTTGGTGACAGGGGAGGTTGGCGGGAACACTGAAGCTTTCTTT.

This clone was seen more than once but under ten times. V is TRBV5-1 and J is TRBJ1-1; D gene uncertain. Trimming removed 3 bases at V and 0 bases at J, with 12 bases between. This CDR3 region has 15 residues. Per germline, CDR1 SGHRS and CDR2 YFSETQ. The CDR3, as DNA: TGCGCCAGCAGCTCTGGAGGCAGTTTGAACACTGAAGCTTTCTTT. Its protein product is CASSSGGSLNTEAFF.

V gene TRBV15 combines with J gene TRBJ1-3, with 7 bases aligning to TRBD1. Germline V gene sequence: CDR1 LNHNV, CDR2 YYDKDF (reference sequence). The CDR3 is 15 residues long. V lost 5 bases, J lost 2 bases, and 6 bases stayed unmatched. The CDR3, as DNA: TGTGCCACCAGCTCCGACAGGGACCCTGGAAACACCATATATTTT. This codes for CATSSDRDPGNTIYF.

The chain links TRBV9 to TRBJ2-7; 13 bases match TRBD2. Germline CDR1 reads SGDLS; CDR2 reads YYNGEE. V lost 4 bases, J lost 4 bases, and 5 bases stayed unmatched. The CDR3 totals 15 residues. The CDR3 sequence is CASSSGLAGLYEQYF. The CDR3 DNA reads as TGTGCCAGCAGCTCGGGACTAGCGGGGCTTTACGAGCAGTACTTC.

The J gene is TRBJ2-5, the V gene TRBV2; 9 bases agree with TRBD2. The ends lost 4 bases at V and 5 bases at J; junction bases unmatched: 8. CDR1 and CDR2 (germline): SNHLY, FYNNEI. There are 15 residues in the CDR3. CDR3 region: CASSVPAGGRETQYF. The CDR3 coding sequence is TGTGCCAGCAGTGTACCTGCGGGGGGGAGGGAGACCCAGTACTTC.

This chain connects TRBV6-6 to TRBJ1-1; maybe TRBD1 (6 bases). Per germline, CDR1 MNHNY and CDR2 SVGAGI (reference sequence). This CDR3 is 11 amino acids long. V shed 6 bases and J shed 10 bases, with 12 bases lying between them. The CDR3 loop reads CASRGGAGAFF. For the CDR3, the DNA is TGTGCCAGCAGGGGGGGGGCGGGAGCTTTCTTT.

V and J are TRBV30 and TRBJ2-5, with unresolved D. Between the trimmed V and J ends, which lost 2 bases and 0 bases, there was a span of 16 bases. Germline assignment: CDR1 GTSNPN and CDR2 SVGIG (reference sequence). The length of the CDR3 is 16 residues. The CDR3 sequence is CAWSSLGESDQETQYF. The CDR3, as DNA: TGTGCCTGGAGTTCTCTCGGTGAAAGCGACCAAGAGACCCAGTACTTC.

This rearrangement joins TRBV19 to TRBJ1-2; 7 nucleotides match TRBD1. The V gene's germline CDR1 is LNHDA and CDR2 SQIVND (reference sequence). The trim removed 1 base at V and 4 bases at J, leaving 6 bases unmatched. The CDR3 totals 15 residues. The CDR3 bases are TGTGCCAGTAGTATAGGGGGACAGTGGATCTATGGCTACACCTTC. This encodes CASSIGGQWIYGYTF.

For this clone: An end of the junction does not agree with germline; a read error may underlie this. The chain combines TRBV7-9 with TRBJ2-7, with D perhaps matching TRBD2 (6 bases). Germline CDR1 and CDR2: SEHNR and FQNEAQ (reference sequence). The CDR3 is 10 amino acids. The CDR3 DNA sequence: TGTGCCAGCAGCGGGGGGACGGAGGTCTTC. Translating it yields CASSGGTEVF.

V is TRBV4-3 and J is TRBJ1-6, with 8 bases aligning to TRBD1. V lost 0 bases and J lost 9; bases outside the gene matches: 7. Per germline, CDR1 LGHNA and CDR2 YSLEER. The CDR3 is 16 residues long. The CDR3 sequence is CASSQETGDWGSPLHF. CDR3 sequence (DNA): TGCGCCAGCAGCCAAGAGACAGGGGATTGGGGTTCACCCCTCCACTTT.

The chain has TRBV21-1 and TRBJ1-4; TRBD1 is the table's D call and was not checked against the DNA. TRBV21-1 is a recognized pseudogene. CDR3 size: 18 residues. The CDR3 region is CASSNSSGTQATNEKLFF. For the CDR3, the DNA is TGTGCCAGCAGCAATTCCTCCGGGACACAGGCAACTAATGAAAAACTGTTTTTT.

This chain connects TRBV27 to TRBJ2-1; 7 bases map to TRBD2. Germline V gene sequence: CDR1 MNHEY, CDR2 SMNVEV (reference sequence). V shed 5 bases, J shed 3 bases, and the junction held 7 bases outside the gene matches. This CDR3 has 15 residues. CDR3 DNA sequence: TGTGCCAGCAGTCCAACCGGGACTAACTACAATGAGCAGTTCTTC. It encodes CASSPTGTNYNEQFF.

By share, this clone ranks as large (0.1 to 1%). The V and J genes are TRBV5-8 and TRBJ2-2; TRBD2 is a possible D gene (6 bases). With 2 bases removed from V and 6 bases from J, the gap between germline ends came to 14 bases. Germline loops: CDR1 SGHTS, CDR2 YDEGEE. The CDR3 totals 15 residues. CDR3: CASSFLRLGPGELFF. In nucleotides, the CDR3 is TGTGCCAGCAGCTTTCTGAGACTAGGGCCCGGGGAGCTGTTTTTT.

This chain connects TRBV28 to TRBJ1-6; 8 nucleotides match TRBD1. V shed 5 bases, J shed 8 bases, and the junction held 2 bases outside the gene matches. The CDR3 spans 13 residues. Germline V gene sequence: CDR1 MDHEN, CDR2 SYDVKM. In nucleotides, the CDR3 is TGTGCCAGCAGTGTGACAGGGGATTCACCCCTCCACTTT. Translating gives CASSVTGDSPLHF.

This clone was seen just once. CDR3 loop: CASSIQGSYNQPQHF. CDR3 bases: TGTGCCAGCAGTATACAGGGATCTTACAATCAGCCCCAGCATTTT. The chain employs TRBV28 and TRBJ1-5, with D possibly being TRBD1 (6 bases). V gave up 5 bases and J gave up 3 bases, with 14 bases separating them. Germline V lookup: CDR1 MDHEN, CDR2 SYDVKM. This CDR3 has 15 amino acids. The whole variable domain, filled in from reference TRBV28 and TRBJ1-5, reads DVKVTQSSRYLVKRTGEKVFLECVQDMDHENMFWYRQDPGLGLRLIYFSYDVKMKEKGDIPEGYSVSREKKERFSLILESASTNQTSMYLCASSIQGSYNQPQHFGDGTRLSIL.

This clone was seen only a few times. The V and J genes are TRBV4-2 and TRBJ2-7; maybe TRBD1 (6 bases). Germline V CDR1 and CDR2: LGHNA, YNFKEQ. This CDR3 is built from 12 residues. V shed 2 bases and J shed 7 bases, with 9 bases lying between them. The CDR3 protein is CASSQRQEEQYF. CDR3 DNA: TGTGCCAGCAGCCAAAGACAGGAGGAGCAGTACTTC.

This clone is a singleton in its sample. Compared with germline, one end of the junction differs, possibly owing to a read error. This CDR3 is CASSAGHVIGLETQYF. The CDR3 region has the DNA TGTGCTAGCAGCGCCGGACACGTAATTGGGCTAGAGACCCAGTACTTC. The rearrangement uses TRBV7-7 and TRBJ2-5, with a tentative D call TRBD1 (5 bases). Germline assignment: CDR1 SSHAT and CDR2 FNYEAQ (reference sequence). The CDR3 sequence is 16 residues long.

The chain has TRBV27 and TRBJ2-2; TRBD2 aligns across 8 bases. Unmatched junction bases numbered 5, after V lost 4 bases and J lost 4 bases. Germline values: CDR1 MNHEY, CDR2 SMNVEV (reference sequence). The CDR3 length is 15 residues. CDR3 residues: CASSSAGGATGELFF. The CDR3 nucleotides read TGTGCCAGCAGTTCGGCGGGGGGCGCCACCGGGGAGCTGTTTTTT.

The chain carries TRBV5-4 and TRBJ2-5; 9 positions agree with TRBD1. Germline CDR1 reads SGHNT; CDR2 reads YYREEE (reference sequence). CDR3 size: 17 residues. V shed 0 bases and J 0 bases; nucleotides not matched to a gene: 6. CDR3 protein: CASSLALTGGYQETQYF. The CDR3 DNA follows: TGTGCCAGCAGCTTGGCCCTGACAGGGGGATACCAAGAGACCCAGTACTTC.

This clone is a singleton in its sample. The chain employs TRBV6-1 and TRBJ1-5; tentatively, D is TRBD1 (5 bases). In germline, CDR1 is MNHNS, CDR2 SASEGT. CDR3 length: 14 residues. The V end lost 10 bases, the J end lost 0 bases, and 13 bases lay between the germline ends. CDR3 region: CATWGGVSNQPQHF. For the CDR3, the DNA is TGTGCCACCTGGGGGGGAGTTAGCAATCAGCCCCAGCATTTT.

This clone was detected a few times. The chain is built from TRBV6-4 and TRBJ2-3; 9 positions agree with TRBD2. V trimming: 3 bases; J trimming: 4 bases; junction bases outside the gene matches: 8. The CDR3 totals 16 residues. Germline assignment: CDR1 MRHNA and CDR2 SNTAGT. The CDR3, as DNA: TGTGCCAGCAGTGAAGAGCGGGGGGCGGGCGCAGATACGCAGTATTTT. As protein: CASSEERGAGADTQYF.

The V gene is TRBV13, the J gene TRBJ2-1, with 7 bases lining up with TRBD1. The length of the CDR3 is 14 residues. CDR1 is PRHDT, CDR2 FYEKMQ, per germline (reference sequence). V trimming: 1 base; J trimming: 8 bases; junction bases outside the gene matches: 5. CDR3 residues: CASSLAYRGYEQFF. The CDR3 nucleotides are TGTGCCAGCAGCTTAGCTTACAGGGGCTATGAGCAGTTCTTC.

The J gene is TRBJ1-2, the V gene TRBV11-2; possibly TRBD1 for D (6 bases). The germline CDR1 and CDR2 sequences are SGHAT and FQNNGV. The germline V and J ends were trimmed by 5 bases and 4 bases, with 14 bases remaining between them. There are 14 residues in the CDR3. For the CDR3, the DNA is TGTGCCAGCAGCGGCATGACAGGACTCTATGGCTACACCTTC. Protein product: CASSGMTGLYGYTF. The complete variable domain, with remaining parts taken from reference TRBV11-2 and TRBJ1-2, reads EAGVAQSPRYKIIEKRQSVAFWCNPISGHATLYWYQQILGQGPKLLIQFQNNGVVDDSQLPKDRFSAERLKGVDSTLKIQPAKLEDSAVYLCASSGMTGLYGYTFGSGTRLTVV.

The chain joins TRBV27 to TRBJ2-2; 10 nucleotides agree with TRBD1. The CDR3 has 17 residues. The germline V gene has CDR1 MNHEY and CDR2 SMNVEV (reference sequence). Trimming at V came to 4 bases and at J to 9 bases, leaving 14 bases not matched to a gene. CDR3: CASSWFGTGDNQRELFF. Written as DNA, the CDR3 is TGTGCCAGCAGTTGGTTCGGGACAGGGGACAACCAGCGGGAGCTGTTTTTT.

The chain uses TRBV6-5 and TRBJ1-2, with D possibly being TRBD1 (5 bases). Deletions cut 5 bases from V and 4 bases from J, with 17 bases between. The CDR3 has 15 amino acids. Germline-derived CDR1 and CDR2 are MNHEY and SVGAGI. The CDR3 coding sequence is TGTGCCAGCAGTAAGCCAGGGCAACCCTCCTATGGCTACACCTTC. Translating gives CASSKPGQPSYGYTF.

This chain joins TRBV5-8 and TRBJ1-4; D perhaps matches TRBD1 (5 bases). The CDR3 consists of 14 residues. Trimming stripped 4 bases from V and 4 bases from J, with 11 bases between. Per the germline V gene, CDR1 is SGHTS and CDR2 is YDEGEE. The CDR3 region is CASSVGGVNEKLFF. The CDR3 region has the DNA TGTGCCAGCAGCGTGGGGGGAGTTAATGAAAAACTGTTTTTT.